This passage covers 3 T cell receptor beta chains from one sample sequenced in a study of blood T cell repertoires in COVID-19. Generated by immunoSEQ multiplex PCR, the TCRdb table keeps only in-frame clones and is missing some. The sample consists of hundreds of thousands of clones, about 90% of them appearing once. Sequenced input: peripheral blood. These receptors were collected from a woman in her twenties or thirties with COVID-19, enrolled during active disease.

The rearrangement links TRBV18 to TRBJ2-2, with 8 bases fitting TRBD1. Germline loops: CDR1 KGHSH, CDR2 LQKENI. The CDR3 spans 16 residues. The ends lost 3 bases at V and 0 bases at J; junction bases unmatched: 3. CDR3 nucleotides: TGTGCCAGCTCACCCTCAGGGGGCGCGAACACCGGGGAGCTGTTTTTT. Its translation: CASSPSGGANTGELFF.

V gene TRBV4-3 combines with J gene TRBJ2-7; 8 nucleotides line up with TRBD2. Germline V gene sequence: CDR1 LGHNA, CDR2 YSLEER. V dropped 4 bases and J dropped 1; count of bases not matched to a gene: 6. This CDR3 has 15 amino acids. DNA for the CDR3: TGCGCCAGCAGCCCACGGGCGGGAGGATCCTACGAGCAGTACTTC. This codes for CASSPRAGGSYEQYF.

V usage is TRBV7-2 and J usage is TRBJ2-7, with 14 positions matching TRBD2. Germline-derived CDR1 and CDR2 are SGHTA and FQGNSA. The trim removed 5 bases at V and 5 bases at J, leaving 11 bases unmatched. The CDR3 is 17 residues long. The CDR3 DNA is TGTGCCAGCAGCCAAGAAGGGACTAGCGGGAGTCCCCACGAGCAGTACTTC. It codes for CASSQEGTSGSPHEQYF. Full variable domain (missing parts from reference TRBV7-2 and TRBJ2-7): GAGVSQSPSNKVTEKGKDVELRCDPISGHTALYWYRQSLGQGLEFLIYFQGNSAPDKSGLPSDRFSAERTGGSVSTLTIQRTQQEDSAVYLCASSQEGTSGSPHEQYFGPGTRLTVT.